This passage covers 21 T cell receptor beta chains from one sample sequenced in a study of neurological immune-mediated disorders. TCRdb analysed the 5' RACE reads with MiXCR anew, one entry per CDR3 protein. The table has roughly 60,000 distinct CDR3 sequences, 8.5% to 10% seen once; the top ten hold approximately 12%. Regarding time point: longitudinal time-point 2. The sample comprised PBMCs. These receptors were obtained from a man aged 25 to 40 in good health.

This clonotype came up many times. V is TRBV12-3 or TRBV12-4 and J is TRBJ2-7; no clear D. There are 13 residues in the CDR3. V gave up 2 bases and J gave up 3 bases, with 8 bases separating them. The CDR3 coding sequence is TGTGCCAGCAGTTTAATCCGGGTCTACGAGCAGTACTTC. It is translated as CASSLIRVYEQYF.

About this clonotype: Germline and junction disagree at one end, which may indicate a read error. This sequence joins TRBV7-6 and TRBJ2-7; no clear D gene. This CDR3 contains 14 residues. Germline V gives CDR1 SGHVS, CDR2 FNYEAQ. The chain's CDR3 is CASSLVHTTYEHYF. Written as DNA, the CDR3 is TGTGCCAGCAGCTTAGTGCACACGACTTACGAGCACTACTTC.

This clonotype was found many times. The rearrangement uses TRBV20-1 and TRBJ2-3; 7 positions agree with TRBD1. The CDR3 runs 15 residues. Germline V CDR1 and CDR2: DFQATT, SNEGSKA (reference sequence). J gave up 2 bases and V 5 bases, and 10 bases lay outside the gene matches. The CDR3 DNA is TGCAGTGCTGACAGGGCGGCCAGAGTCACAGATACGCAGTATTTT. The encoded protein is CSADRAARVTDTQYF.

V is TRBV4-2 and J is TRBJ2-1; D gene ambiguous. There are 16 residues in the CDR3. Germline V gives CDR1 LGHNA, CDR2 YNFKEQ. The V end lost 0 bases, the J end lost 0 bases, and 9 bases lay between the germline ends. The CDR3 here is CASSQDYRNSYNEQFF. The CDR3 DNA sequence: TGTGCCAGCAGCCAAGATTACCGTAACTCCTACAATGAGCAGTTCTTC.

This clonotype was observed many times. The chain carries TRBV5-1 and TRBJ1-5; 9 bases are a match to TRBD1. There are 15 residues in the CDR3. The V gene end was trimmed by 5 bases and the J gene end by 3 bases; junction bases not matched to a gene: 6. Germline assignment: CDR1 SGHRS and CDR2 YFSETQ. CDR3 loop: CASRQGQGFNQPQHF. The CDR3 coding sequence is TGCGCCAGCAGGCAGGGACAGGGCTTCAATCAGCCCCAGCATTTT.

The genes are TRBV24-1 and TRBJ2-3; unclear D gene. Germline CDR1 reads KGHDR; CDR2 reads SFDVKD. Between the trimmed V and J ends, which lost 1 base and 2 bases, there was a span of 18 bases. The CDR3 runs 18 residues. Written as DNA, the CDR3 is TGTGCCACCAGTGATTTATCTCTCGCGCCAACGAACACAGATACGCAGTATTTT. Its translation is CATSDLSLAPTNTDTQYF.

This clonotype was recorded at least ten times. This sequence joins TRBV6-4 and TRBJ2-1, with 12 nucleotides matching TRBD1. The germline V gene encodes CDR1 MRHNA and CDR2 SNTAGT. V was pared by 3 bases and J by 5 bases, with 2 bases of the junction left unmatched. The CDR3 is made up of 15 amino acids. The CDR3: CASSEGTGGNNEQFF. As DNA, the CDR3 is TGTGCCAGCAGTGAGGGGACAGGGGGCAACAATGAGCAGTTCTTC.

The table lists this clonotype with many counts. The chain combines TRBV12-3 or TRBV12-4 with TRBJ1-1, with a tentative D call TRBD1 (5 bases). The CDR3 runs to 12 residues. V dropped 5 bases and J dropped 1 base, with 5 bases sitting between them. CDR3 protein: CASSRGNTEAFF. For the CDR3, the DNA is TGTGCCAGCAGTAGGGGGAACACTGAAGCTTTCTTT.

V usage is TRBV16 and J usage is TRBJ2-1; D may be TRBD2 (5 bases). With 2 bases removed from V and 7 bases from J, the gap between germline ends came to 9 bases. The CDR3 length is 13 residues. Per the germline V gene, CDR1 is KGHSY and CDR2 is FQNENV. The CDR3 sequence is CASSQGGSNEQFF. The DNA of the CDR3 is TGTGCCAGCAGCCAAGGAGGTTCTAATGAGCAGTTCTTC.

This clonotype has ten or more counts. The chain links TRBV7-2 to TRBJ2-7; 11 bases align to TRBD2. The CDR3 contains 14 residues. V shed 4 bases and J 3 bases; nucleotides not matched to a gene: 2. Looked up from germline, CDR1 is SGHTA and CDR2 is FQGNSA. CDR3 protein: CASSSSGRSYEQYF. CDR3 in DNA: TGTGCCAGCAGCTCTAGCGGGAGGAGCTACGAGCAGTACTTC.

There are many counts of this clonotype. The V gene is TRBV5-6, the J gene TRBJ2-2; D uncertain. The germline CDR1 and CDR2 sequences are SGHDT and YYEEEE. The length of the CDR3 is 14 residues. V was clipped by 1 base and J by 2 bases, with 6 bases between them. CDR3 DNA sequence: TGTGCCAGCAGCTTGCTGACCAACACCGGGGAGCTGTTTTTT. Translation gives CASSLLTNTGELFF.

This clonotype was recorded many times. The CDR3 protein is CASSLEAGEYEQYF. As DNA, the CDR3 is TGTGCCAGCAGCTTGGAGGCAGGCGAGTACGAGCAGTACTTC. This sequence joins TRBV5-5 and TRBJ2-7; D uncertain. Germline V gene sequence: CDR1 SGHKS, CDR2 YYEKEE (reference sequence). There are 14 residues in the CDR3. V was shortened by 0 bases and J by 4 bases, with 11 bases between the two germline ends.

This clonotype was detected many times. The V gene is TRBV12-3 or TRBV12-4, the J gene TRBJ1-1; possibly TRBD1 for D (6 bases). The CDR3 is 14 residues long. V lost 6 bases and J 1 base, leaving 12 bases between the germline ends. Here the CDR3 reads CASSLSDRNTEAFF. CDR3 sequence (DNA): TGTGCCAGCAGCCTCTCGGACAGGAACACTGAAGCTTTCTTT.

This clonotype came up many times. CDR3 sequence (DNA): TGTGCCAGCTCACCAGCACAGGGGAACTATGGCTACACCTTC. Its translation is CASSPAQGNYGYTF. The rearrangement joins TRBV18 to TRBJ1-2; 7 bases are shared with TRBD1. The CDR3 spans 14 residues. After removal of 2 bases from V and 2 bases from J, the junction contained 2 bases not matched to a gene. Germline assignment: CDR1 KGHSH and CDR2 LQKENI.

This clonotype was picked up many times. The chain couples TRBV4-3 to TRBJ2-1; no clear D. The CDR3 is 15 residues long. In germline, CDR1 is LGHNA, CDR2 YSLEER. V was trimmed by 0 bases and J by 4 bases, leaving 10 bases between them. CDR3 sequence: CASSQDGNRYNEQFF. In DNA form, the CDR3 reads TGCGCCAGCAGCCAAGATGGGAATAGATACAATGAGCAGTTCTTC.

Many counts were recorded for this clonotype. The rearrangement links TRBV24-1 to TRBJ2-3; maybe TRBD1 (6 bases). Trimming took 9 bases from V and 3 from J, leaving 9 bases between them. Looked up from germline, CDR1 is KGHDR and CDR2 is SFDVKD. CDR3 length: 12 amino acids. CDR3 nucleotide sequence: TGTGCCACCGGACAGATGACAGATACGCAGTATTTT. Protein: CATGQMTDTQYF.

This clonotype was seen at least ten times. The chain carries TRBV12-3 or TRBV12-4 and TRBJ2-7; D is possibly TRBD2 (6 bases). This CDR3 contains 15 residues. Trimming removed 4 bases at V and 3 bases at J, with 16 bases between. The CDR3 here is CASSSQQTSHYEQYF. The CDR3 bases are TGTGCCAGCAGTTCCCAACAAACTAGCCACTACGAGCAGTACTTC.

This clonotype was observed many times. The chain uses TRBV6-6 and TRBJ2-2; D uncertain. V dropped 2 bases and J dropped 5 bases, with 6 bases sitting between them. The germline CDR1 and CDR2 sequences are MNHNY and SVGAGI (reference sequence). The length of the CDR3 is 13 residues. CDR3 region: CASSYGVTGELFF. The DNA for the CDR3 is TGTGCCAGCAGTTACGGAGTGACCGGGGAGCTGTTTTTT.

The chain recombines TRBV6-5 with TRBJ2-4; the match to TRBD1 covers 8 bases. V lost 7 bases to trimming and J lost 3 bases; unmatched junction nucleotides: 11. This CDR3 comprises 16 residues. Per germline, CDR1 MNHEY and CDR2 SVGAGI. This chain's CDR3 is CASTTRQGTGKNIQYF. The CDR3, as DNA: TGTGCCAGCACCACCCGACAGGGGACGGGCAAAAACATTCAGTACTTC.

This clonotype came up many times. In nucleotides, the CDR3 is TGTGCCGCCCGCCCGGAGGCAGATACGCAGTATTTT. Its translation: CAARPEADTQYF. V and J are TRBV6-1 and TRBJ2-3; maybe TRBD2 (5 bases). The ends were cut back, 11 bases at V and 4 bases at J, with 13 bases in the middle. This CDR3 has 12 amino acids. Germline-derived CDR1 and CDR2 are MNHNS and SASEGT.

The sample holds many counts of this clonotype. This chain connects TRBV20-1 to TRBJ2-1, with 7 bases identical to TRBD2. The CDR3 runs to 14 residues. Germline assignment: CDR1 DFQATT and CDR2 SNEGSKA (reference sequence). V shed 3 bases, J shed 0 bases, and the junction held 2 bases outside the gene matches. The DNA of the CDR3 is TGCAGTGCTAGTGGGGGGGGCTCCTACAATGAGCAGTTCTTC. Its protein is CSASGGGSYNEQFF.